This is a list of T cell receptor beta chains from one sample in a study of early T cells in non-severe SARS-CoV-2 infection. In TCRdb, the 5' RACE reads were re-called with MiXCR into one record per CDR3 protein. The sample has tens of thousands of distinct CDR3 sequences, 10% to 15% seen once. Sequences were obtained from whole blood. These receptors were collected from an adult who was a healthcare worker with PCR-confirmed SARS-CoV-2 infection or an uninfected control (not recorded which). Each CDR3 is given with its conserved first and last residue. D genes are given only for firm matches. Clone size appears in some rows only: once, few, many, or a class for an expanded clone.

d_call | cdr3_length | clone_size | j_call | v_call | cdr3_aa | cdr3_nt
- | 15 | - | TRBJ2-5 | TRBV2 | CASSGAIGIQETQYF | TGTGCCAGCAGTGGGGCTATAGGTATCCAAGAGACCCAGTACTTC
TRBD1 | 14 | - | TRBJ1-4 | TRBV6-5 | CASTWDRGGEKLFF | TGTGCCAGCACCTGGGACAGGGGGGGTGAAAAACTGTTTTTT
TRBD1 | 14 | - | TRBJ2-7 | TRBV5-1 | CASSWAGGTYEQYF | TGCGCCAGCAGCTGGGCAGGGGGAACCTACGAGCAGTACTTC
TRBD1 | 14 | few | TRBJ2-3 | TRBV7-9 | CASSLGGTADTQYF | TGTGCCAGCAGCTTAGGTGGGACAGCAGATACGCAGTATTTT
- | 15 | - | TRBJ1-4 | TRBV11-2 | CASSLDRATNEKLFF | TGTGCCAGCAGCTTAGACAGGGCAACTAATGAAAAACTGTTTTTT
TRBD1 | 14 | many | TRBJ2-3 | TRBV7-6 | CASSGTGGADTQYF | TGTGCCAGCAGCGGGACAGGTGGGGCAGATACGCAGTATTTT
TRBD1 | 13 | - | TRBJ2-7 | TRBV20-1 | CSASGTGFHEQYF | TGCAGTGCTAGCGGGACAGGGTTCCACGAGCAGTACTTC
- | 12 | - | TRBJ1-6 | TRBV30 | CAWDRGSSPLHF | TGTGCCTGGGACAGAGGTTCTTCACCCCTCCACTTT
- | 16 | - | TRBJ2-2 | TRBV5-1 | CASSPSPVRDTGELFF | TGCGCCAGCAGCCCTTCCCCAGTAAGGGACACCGGGGAGCTGTTTTTT
- | 13 | many | TRBJ2-5 | TRBV11-2 | CASSFGEKETQYF | TGTGCCAGCAGCTTCGGCGAGAAGGAGACCCAGTACTTC
- | 14 | - | TRBJ2-4 | TRBV7-2 | CASSATGAKNIQYF | TGTGCCAGCAGCGCGACAGGAGCCAAAAACATTCAGTACTTC
- | 11 | few | TRBJ1-1 | TRBV29-1 | CSGRLNTEAFF | TGCAGCGGCCGTCTGAACACTGAAGCTTTCTTT
TRBD1 | 16 | - | TRBJ2-5 | TRBV2 | CASSVRDRGLGETQYF | TGTGCCAGCAGTGTCAGGGATAGGGGGCTCGGAGAGACCCAGTACTTC
- | 14 | few | TRBJ2-5 | TRBV20-1 | CSARVEQGVETQYF | TGCAGTGCTAGAGTAGAACAGGGTGTCGAGACCCAGTACTTC
- | 14 | few | TRBJ1-2 | TRBV3-1 | CASSQDGGIYGYTF | TGTGCCAGCAGCCAAGATGGGGGAATCTATGGCTACACCTTC
TRBD1 | 16 | - | TRBJ2-7 | TRBV12-5 | CASGLVLTGDPYEQYF | TGTGCTAGTGGTTTGGTACTTACAGGGGATCCCTACGAGCAGTACTTC
- | 12 | many | TRBJ1-3 | TRBV20-1 | CSALISGNTIYF | TGCAGTGCCCTTATTTCTGGAAACACCATATATTTT
TRBD1 | 13 | - | TRBJ1-1 | TRBV29-1 | CSVGTATNTEAFF | TGCAGCGTGGGGACAGCTACGAACACTGAAGCTTTCTTT
- | 14 | many | TRBJ2-3 | TRBV5-4 | CASSSERRTDTQYF | TGTGCCAGCAGCTCTGAGCGGCGCACAGATACGCAGTATTTT
- | 15 | - | TRBJ2-5 | TRBV5-1 | CASSLSRGGRETQYF | TGCGCCAGCAGCTTATCCCGGGGCGGCCGGGAGACCCAGTACTTC
- | 15 | few | TRBJ2-7 | TRBV2 | CASKRGTLSSYEQYF | TGTGCCAGCAAGAGGGGCACCTTGAGCTCCTACGAGCAGTACTTC
TRBD2 | 17 | - | TRBJ2-3 | TRBV6-2/TRBV6-3 | CASSYSPSAGNTDTQYF | TGTGCCAGCAGTTATTCGCCTTCAGCGGGGAACACAGATACGCAGTATTTT
TRBD1 | 12 | - | TRBJ2-7 | TRBV29-1 | CSVEGQGTEQYF | TGCAGCGTTGAGGGACAGGGGACCGAGCAGTACTTC
TRBD1 | 13 | many | TRBJ1-1 | TRBV2 | CATSQGEGTEAFF | TGTGCCACTTCCCAGGGGGAGGGCACTGAAGCTTTCTTT
- | 14 | few | TRBJ1-1 | TRBV7-2 | CASSLDRGFGEAFF | TGTGCCAGCAGCTTAGATCGGGGTTTCGGTGAAGCTTTCTTT
- | 12 | - | TRBJ1-2 | TRBV20-1 | CSARGGGGGYTF | TGCAGTGCTAGAGGAGGGGGAGGCGGCTACACCTTC
- | 15 | few | TRBJ2-2 | TRBV5-4 | CASSFMYGETGELFF | TGTGCCAGCAGCTTCATGTACGGGGAGACCGGGGAGCTGTTTTTT
TRBD1 | 15 | - | TRBJ1-2 | TRBV19 | CASTKSLQGNYGYTF | TGTGCCAGTACCAAATCCCTACAGGGGAACTATGGCTACACCTTC
- | 15 | few | TRBJ1-4 | TRBV7-9 | CASSSVRAGREKLFF | TGTGCCAGCAGCTCCGTGAGGGCAGGGCGTGAAAAACTGTTTTTT
TRBD2 | 16 | medium-sized | TRBJ2-3 | TRBV7-3 | CASSTPSGGGTDTQYF | TGTGCCAGCAGCACCCCTAGCGGGGGGGGCACAGATACGCAGTATTTT
- | 14 | few | TRBJ2-1 | TRBV15 | CATSRPGSWNEQFF | TGTGCCACCAGCCGACCCGGTAGCTGGAATGAGCAGTTCTTC
- | 16 | - | TRBJ1-2 | TRBV11-2 | CASSLVGTASNYGYTF | TGTGCCAGCAGCTTAGTGGGTACAGCCAGCAACTATGGCTACACCTTC
- | 16 | - | TRBJ1-1 | TRBV6-5 | CASSYGGAARNTEAFF | TGTGCCAGCAGTTACGGCGGGGCGGCTAGGAACACTGAAGCTTTCTTT
TRBD2 | 16 | many | TRBJ2-1 | TRBV20-1 | CSASPFLAGANNEQFF | TGCAGTGCTAGCCCGTTTCTAGCGGGGGCGAACAATGAGCAGTTCTTC
TRBD2 | 16 | - | TRBJ2-5 | TRBV6-5 | CASSYLAGGPRETQYF | TGTGCCAGCAGTTACTTGGCGGGGGGGCCCCGAGAGACCCAGTACTTC
- | 14 | few | TRBJ2-3 | TRBV7-2 | CASSFRILRDTQYF | TGTGCCAGCAGCTTCCGGATACTACGAGATACGCAGTATTTT
- | 15 | few | TRBJ2-3 | TRBV19 | CASSIGRGGTDTQYF | TGTGCCAGTAGTATCGGCCGTGGTGGCACAGATACGCAGTATTTT
- | 14 | - | TRBJ2-5 | TRBV12-3/TRBV12-4 | CASRSDSFRDDQYF | TGTGCCAGCCGGTCGGACAGTTTTCGGGATGACCAGTACTTC
TRBD1 | 16 | many | TRBJ2-7 | TRBV4-3 | CASSHRPGQGAYEQYF | TGCGCCAGCAGCCACCGACCGGGACAGGGGGCATACGAGCAGTACTTC
- | 14 | - | TRBJ2-5 | TRBV6-5 | CASRPDLAGETQYF | TGTGCCAGCAGGCCCGACTTGGCGGGGGAGACCCAGTACTTC
- | 12 | many | TRBJ2-7 | TRBV11-2 | CASSLVRYEQYF | TGTGCCAGCAGCTTAGTTCGATACGAGCAGTACTTC
TRBD2 | 15 | - | TRBJ2-1 | TRBV27 | CASSPIAGGFNEQFF | TGTGCCAGCAGTCCCATCGCGGGGGGGTTCAATGAGCAGTTCTTC
TRBD1 | 12 | few | TRBJ1-2 | TRBV7-9 | CASSYDREGYTF | TGTGCCAGCAGCTACGACAGGGAAGGCTACACCTTC
- | 12 | few | TRBJ2-5 | TRBV7-6 | CASGSRQETQYF | TGTGCCAGCGGGTCGAGACAAGAGACCCAGTACTTC
TRBD2 | 16 | - | TRBJ2-3 | TRBV7-9 | CASSPETGGDTDTQYF | TGTGCCAGCAGCCCAGAGACGGGGGGAGACACAGATACGCAGTATTTT
- | 11 | many | TRBJ2-1 | TRBV11-2 | CASSLEVEQFF | TGTGCCAGCAGCTTAGAGGTTGAGCAGTTCTTC
- | 15 | - | TRBJ1-6 | TRBV12-3/TRBV12-4 | CASSLSRGENSPLHF | TGTGCCAGCAGTTTAAGTAGGGGCGAAAATTCACCCCTCCACTTT
- | 13 | few | TRBJ1-2 | TRBV7-2 | CASSLEAGYGYTF | TGTGCCAGCAGCTTAGAAGCGGGTTATGGCTACACCTTC
- | 14 | - | TRBJ2-2 | TRBV11-2 | CASSLGRLAGELFF | TGTGCCAGCAGCTTAGGGAGGTTGGCCGGGGAGCTGTTTTTT
- | 14 | few | TRBJ2-7 | TRBV7-2 | CASSILLNSYEQYF | TGTGCCAGCAGCATCCTCTTGAATTCCTACGAGCAGTACTTC
- | 12 | many | TRBJ2-5 | TRBV29-1 | CSVEDGGETQYF | TGCAGCGTTGAAGATGGAGGAGAGACCCAGTACTTC
- | 11 | many | TRBJ2-3 | TRBV5-1 | CASSFEDTQYF | TGCGCCAGCAGCTTCGAAGATACGCAGTATTTT
- | 15 | - | TRBJ2-2 | TRBV29-1 | CSVKSGTSNTGELFF | TGCAGCGTTAAATCCGGGACAAGCAACACCGGGGAGCTGTTTTTT
TRBD1 | 16 | few | TRBJ2-1 | TRBV7-2 | CASSPVAGTVNNEQFF | TGTGCCAGCAGCCCAGTGGCTGGGACAGTGAACAATGAGCAGTTCTTC
- | 14 | many | TRBJ2-3 | TRBV20-1 | CSARKLGNTDTQYF | TGCAGTGCTAGGAAGCTAGGTAACACAGATACGCAGTATTTT
TRBD2 | 11 | few | TRBJ2-7 | TRBV19 | CATDGGYEQYF | TGTGCCACGGACGGGGGGTACGAGCAGTACTTC
- | 12 | many | TRBJ2-5 | TRBV11-2 | CASSNRPWAQYF | TGTGCCAGCAGTAACCGTCCGTGGGCCCAGTACTTC
- | 12 | - | TRBJ2-4 | TRBV19 | CASDGGGDIQYF | TGTGCCAGTGATGGAGGAGGGGACATTCAGTACTTC
- | 13 | few | TRBJ2-2 | TRBV11-1 | CASSRVRAGELFF | TGTGCCAGCAGCCGGGTGCGAGCCGGGGAGCTGTTTTTT